Given below is one T cell receptor (beta chain) in context. Its antigen is not known. CDR1 MNHNY and CDR2 SVGAGI come from the germline V gene (reference sequence). The CDR3 consists of 13 residues. The V end was cut by 5 bases, the J end by 0 bases, with 5 bases between. Before sequencing, viral peptide pools were used by the ViraFEST assay to expand antigen-specific CD4+ T cells. Subsequent to about 10 days of culture, CD4+ T cells were isolated. Each vaccine recipient was nucleocapsid antibody negative and had no prior SARS-CoV-2 infection. For each well, 2 million to 2.5 million PBMC were cultured with about 10 IU/ml IL-2 and around 9 ug/ml peptides. These data come from a study of vaccination effects on CD4 cells after COVID-19. TCRdb's copy holds only in-frame clones and misses some; the assay was immunoSEQ multiplex PCR. The sample gives tens of thousands of clones, roughly four fifths of which show up once; around 2.8% is in the top ten.

Study findings and constraints: Recruitment yielded few convalescent patients, and the study had no early post-infection timepoints.

V usage is TRBV6-6 and J usage is TRBJ1-5; no firm D call. Sequences were derived from CD4+ T cells from PBMCs cultured with HCoV-NL63 spike peptides, sampled before COVID-19 vaccination. The sequence derives from a human donor who received a COVID-19 vaccine. This CDR3 reads CASSRDSNQPQHF. The CDR3 DNA reads as TGTGCCAGCAGTAGGGATAGCAATCAGCCCCAGCATTTT.